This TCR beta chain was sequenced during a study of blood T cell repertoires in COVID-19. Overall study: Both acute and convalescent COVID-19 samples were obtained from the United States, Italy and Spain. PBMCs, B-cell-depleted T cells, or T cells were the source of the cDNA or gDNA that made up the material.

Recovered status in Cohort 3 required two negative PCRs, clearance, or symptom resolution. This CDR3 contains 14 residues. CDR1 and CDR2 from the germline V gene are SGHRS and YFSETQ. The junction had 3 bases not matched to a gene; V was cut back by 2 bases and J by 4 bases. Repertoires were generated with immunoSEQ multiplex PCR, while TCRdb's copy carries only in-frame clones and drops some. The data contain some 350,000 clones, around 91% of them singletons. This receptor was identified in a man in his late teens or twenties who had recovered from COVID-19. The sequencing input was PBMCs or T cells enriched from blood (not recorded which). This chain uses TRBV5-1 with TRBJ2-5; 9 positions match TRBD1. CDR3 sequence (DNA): TGCGCCAGCAGCTTACCGGGACAGGGAGAGACCCAGTACTTC. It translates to CASSLPGQGETQYF.